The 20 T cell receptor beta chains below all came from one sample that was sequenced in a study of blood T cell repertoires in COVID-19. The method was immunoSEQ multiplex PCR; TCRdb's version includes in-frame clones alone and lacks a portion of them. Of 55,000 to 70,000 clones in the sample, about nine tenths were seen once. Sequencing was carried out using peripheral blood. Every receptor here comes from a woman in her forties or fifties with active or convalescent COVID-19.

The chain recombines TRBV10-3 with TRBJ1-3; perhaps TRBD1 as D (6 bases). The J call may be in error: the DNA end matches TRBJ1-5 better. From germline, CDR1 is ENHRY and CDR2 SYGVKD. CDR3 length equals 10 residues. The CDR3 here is CAIRPGTQHF. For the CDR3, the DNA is TGTGCCATCAGACCCGGGACACAGCATTTT.

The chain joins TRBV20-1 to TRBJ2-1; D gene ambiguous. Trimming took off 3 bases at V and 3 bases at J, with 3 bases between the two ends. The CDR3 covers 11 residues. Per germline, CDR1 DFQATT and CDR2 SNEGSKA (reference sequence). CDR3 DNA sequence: TGCAGTGCTAGTCTCTACAATGAGCAGTTCTTC. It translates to CSASLYNEQFF.

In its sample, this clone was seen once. CDR3 DNA: TGTGCCACCTCCCCGCCGGATGGCTACACCTTC. It encodes CATSPPDGYTF. This chain joins TRBV18 and TRBJ1-2, with D unclear. The germline V gene encodes CDR1 KGHSH and CDR2 LQKENI. The CDR3 runs 11 residues. Between the trimmed V and J ends, which lost 10 bases and 6 bases, there was a span of 12 bases. Variable domain in full (rest from reference TRBV18 and TRBJ1-2): NAGVMQNPRHLVRRRGQEARLRCSPMKGHSHVYWYRQLPEEGLKFMVYLQKENIIDESGMPKERFSAEFPKEGPSILRIQQVVRGDSAAYFCATSPPDGYTFGSGTRLTVV.

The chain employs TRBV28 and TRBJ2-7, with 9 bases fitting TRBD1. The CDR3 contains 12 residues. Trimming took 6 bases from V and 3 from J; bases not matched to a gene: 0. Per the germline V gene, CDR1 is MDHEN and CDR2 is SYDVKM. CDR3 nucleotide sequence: TGTGCCAGCAGGACAGGGGGCTACGAGCAGTACTTC. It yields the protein CASRTGGYEQYF.

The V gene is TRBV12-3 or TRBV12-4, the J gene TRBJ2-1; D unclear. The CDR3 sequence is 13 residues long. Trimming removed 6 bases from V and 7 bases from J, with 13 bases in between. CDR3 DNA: TGTGCCAGCAGGCAAGTTCCGACTAATGAGCAGTTCTTC. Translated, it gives CASRQVPTNEQFF.

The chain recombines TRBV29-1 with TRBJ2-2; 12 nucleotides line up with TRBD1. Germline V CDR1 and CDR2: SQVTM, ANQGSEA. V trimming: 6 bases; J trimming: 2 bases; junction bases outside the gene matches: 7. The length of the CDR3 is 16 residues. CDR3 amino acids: CSVKGQGARNTGELFF. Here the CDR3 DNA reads TGCAGCGTAAAGGGACAGGGGGCCCGAAACACCGGGGAGCTGTTTTTT.

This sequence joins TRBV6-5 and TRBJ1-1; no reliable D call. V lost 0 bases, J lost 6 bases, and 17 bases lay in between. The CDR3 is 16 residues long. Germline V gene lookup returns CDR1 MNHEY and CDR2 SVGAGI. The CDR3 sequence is CASSYSTGSLTPEAFF. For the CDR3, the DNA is TGTGCCAGCAGTTACTCTACCGGGAGCCTTACTCCTGAAGCTTTCTTT.

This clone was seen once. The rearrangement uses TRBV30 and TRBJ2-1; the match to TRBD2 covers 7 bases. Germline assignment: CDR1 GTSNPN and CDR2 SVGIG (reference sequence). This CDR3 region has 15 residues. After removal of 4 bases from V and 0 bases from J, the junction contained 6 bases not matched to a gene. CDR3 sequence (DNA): TGTGCCTGGAAGAAAGCGGGGAGCTCCTACAATGAGCAGTTCTTC. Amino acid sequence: CAWKKAGSSYNEQFF. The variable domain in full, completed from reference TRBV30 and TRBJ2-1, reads SQTIHQWPATLVQPVGSPLSLECTVEGTSNPNLYWYRQAAGRGLQLLFYSVGIGQISSEVPQNLSASRPQDRQFILSSKKLLLSDSGFYLCAWKKAGSSYNEQFFGPGTRLTVL.

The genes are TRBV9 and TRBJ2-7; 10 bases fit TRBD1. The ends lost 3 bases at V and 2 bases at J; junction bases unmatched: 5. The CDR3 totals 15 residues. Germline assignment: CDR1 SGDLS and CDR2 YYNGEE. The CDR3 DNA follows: TGTGCCAGCAGCGGCCGGGACAGGGGTCCCTACGAGCAGTACTTC. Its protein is CASSGRDRGPYEQYF.

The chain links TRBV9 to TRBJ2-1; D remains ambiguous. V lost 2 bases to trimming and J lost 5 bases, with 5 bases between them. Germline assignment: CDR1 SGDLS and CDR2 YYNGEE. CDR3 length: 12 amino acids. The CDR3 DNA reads TGTGCCAGCAGCGTCGGAGACAATGAGCAGTTCTTC. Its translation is CASSVGDNEQFF. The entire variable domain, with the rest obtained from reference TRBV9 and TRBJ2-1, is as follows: DSGVTQTPKHLITATGQRVTLRCSPRSGDLSVYWYQQSLDQGLQFLIQYYNGEERAKGNILERFSAQQFPDLHSELNLSSLELGDSALYFCASSVGDNEQFFGPGTRLTVL.

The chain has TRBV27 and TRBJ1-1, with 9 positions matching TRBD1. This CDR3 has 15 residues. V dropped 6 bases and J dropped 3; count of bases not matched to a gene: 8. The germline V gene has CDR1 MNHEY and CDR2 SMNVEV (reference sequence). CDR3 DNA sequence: TGTGCCAGCAGACCGAGGACAGGGGAGGACACTGAAGCTTTCTTT. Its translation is CASRPRTGEDTEAFF.

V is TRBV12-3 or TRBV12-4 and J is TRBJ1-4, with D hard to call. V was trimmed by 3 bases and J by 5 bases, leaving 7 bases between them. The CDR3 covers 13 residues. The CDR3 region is CASSFLSNEKLFF. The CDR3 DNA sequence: TGTGCCAGCAGTTTTCTGTCGAATGAAAAACTGTTTTTT.

The DNA of the CDR3 is TGTGCCAGCAGCCTAACTCTCGGGGAGACCCAGTACTTC. Its translation: CASSLTLGETQYF. The rearrangement uses TRBV9 and TRBJ2-5, with D uncertain. V was trimmed by 4 bases and J by 5 bases, leaving 12 bases between them. This CDR3 region has 13 residues. CDR1 is SGDLS, CDR2 YYNGEE, per germline.

In DNA, the CDR3 is TGTGCCAGTACCCCGGGACAGGGGGTCAGGAAGGGCTACACCTTC. This gives the protein CASTPGQGVRKGYTF. The rearrangement joins TRBV19 to TRBJ1-2, with 11 bases lining up with TRBD1. The CDR3 is made up of 15 amino acids. Looked up from germline, CDR1 is LNHDA and CDR2 is SQIVND (reference sequence). Unmatched junction bases numbered 12, after V lost 7 bases and J lost 8 bases.

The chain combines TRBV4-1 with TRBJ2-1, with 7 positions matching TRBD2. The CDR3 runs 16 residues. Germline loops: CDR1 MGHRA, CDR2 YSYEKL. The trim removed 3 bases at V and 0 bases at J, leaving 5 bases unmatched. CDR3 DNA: TGCGCCAGCAGCCACCTAGCGGATAGCTCCTACAATGAGCAGTTCTTC. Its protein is CASSHLADSSYNEQFF.

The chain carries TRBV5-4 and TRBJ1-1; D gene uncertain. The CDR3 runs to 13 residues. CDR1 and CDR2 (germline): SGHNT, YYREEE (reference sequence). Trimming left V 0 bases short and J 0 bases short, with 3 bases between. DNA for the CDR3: TGTGCCAGCAGCTTGGGCGTGAACACTGAAGCTTTCTTT. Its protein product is CASSLGVNTEAFF.

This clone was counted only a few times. CDR3 sequence (DNA): TGTGCCAGCAGCGTAGCATGGGGGGCTAGCGGGAGTTATGGTGAGCAGTTCTTC. As protein: CASSVAWGASGSYGEQFF. V gene TRBV9 combines with J gene TRBJ2-1; TRBD2 aligns across 10 bases. CDR1 is SGDLS, CDR2 YYNGEE, per germline. Trimming cost V 0 bases and J 9 bases; bases outside gene matches: 15. CDR3 length: 18 residues.

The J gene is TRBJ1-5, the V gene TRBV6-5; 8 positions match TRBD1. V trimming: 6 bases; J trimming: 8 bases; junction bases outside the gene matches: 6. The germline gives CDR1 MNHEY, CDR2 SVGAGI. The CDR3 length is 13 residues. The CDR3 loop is CASRDREREPQHF. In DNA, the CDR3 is TGTGCCAGCAGGGACAGGGAAAGAGAGCCCCAGCATTTT.

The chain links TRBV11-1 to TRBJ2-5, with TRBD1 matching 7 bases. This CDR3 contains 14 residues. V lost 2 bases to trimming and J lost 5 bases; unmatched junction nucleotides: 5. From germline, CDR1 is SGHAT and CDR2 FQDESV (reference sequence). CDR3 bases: TGTGCCAGCAGCTTAACAAGGGGACAGGAGACCCAGTACTTC. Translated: CASSLTRGQETQYF.

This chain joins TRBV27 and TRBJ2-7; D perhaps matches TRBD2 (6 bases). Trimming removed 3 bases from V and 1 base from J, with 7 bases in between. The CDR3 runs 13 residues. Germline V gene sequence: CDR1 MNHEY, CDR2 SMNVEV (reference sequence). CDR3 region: CASSLGLSYEQYF. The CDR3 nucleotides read TGTGCCAGCAGTTTGGGACTGTCCTACGAGCAGTACTTC.